Only a few counts were recorded for the clone carrying this T cell receptor beta chain. V gave up 6 bases and J gave up 7 bases; unmatched junction bases: 13. The length of the CDR3 is 15 residues. Germline V gene data show CDR1 as MNHNS and CDR2 as SASEGT. These data belong to a study of T cell repertoires in cytomegalovirus infection. At the level of the study: Both CMV infection and a matching HLA type were indicated by public TCR beta signatures.

TCRdb analysed the reads with MiXCR anew, one entry per CDR3 protein. The data contain 150,000 to 200,000 distinct CDR3 sequences, about 15% of them singletons. The sequenced material came from PBMCs. The chain carries TRBV6-1 and TRBJ2-7, with 9 nucleotides matching TRBD2. The sequence was obtained from a human donor in good health (CMV status not recorded). Some clones in this sample may be carry-over from other donors' samples. CDR3 nucleotides: TGTGCCAGCAGCCCGGTTGATAGCGGGAGTGTTGAGCAGTACGTC. Translation gives CASSPVDSGSVEQYV.